Included here is one TCR beta chain sequence, with context. The specificity of this receptor is unknown. Base quality data are lacking; no much larger clone is found one base away. The germline V gene encodes CDR1 SQVTM and CDR2 ANQGSEA. The CDR3 spans 13 residues, from the cysteine through the phenylalanine. Left in the record is the CDR3 DNA by itself, 39 bases read in frame from the first base. V drops 0 bases and J drops 1 base, leaving 7 bases in between. The data were taken from a study of sequential checkpoint blockade in melanoma (dated by TCRdb to the late 2010s). Broadly, across the study: Patients were assigned by 1:1 randomization to either first-line nivolumab followed by ipilimumab (arm A) or ipilimumab followed by nivolumab (arm B). Maintenance nivolumab came after each of the two trial sequences. The investigation overall reported the following: Larger, independent patient cohorts are needed to validate the response-prediction model that combines TCR metrics and mutation burden.

The immunoSEQ Assay was used to immunosequence TCRbeta CDR3 regions from genomic DNA. Before high-throughput sequencing, the genomic DNA was amplified using bias-controlled multiplex PCR. The source study handled its data this way. To quantify the absolute abundance of each unique TCRbeta CDR3 region, the sequences were collapsed and filtered. Clonality, defined as 1 minus Pielou's evenness, was calculated using productive rearrangements only. Clones with significantly greater frequencies in on-treatment versus baseline samples were identified using a previously published method. TCRdb re-hosts the immuneACCESS table, in-frame sequences only. Its copies lack some clones; in the studies checked, an unresolved V gene accounts for under half of them, and the cause for the rest is not known. The V and J calls and clone size are taken from that table; D and trimming were inferred from the DNA. In all, the sample holds more than 15,000 clones, and roughly 71% of those were seen once. 11% of the sample is held by the ten biggest clonotypes.

The intended sense of this specimen's treatment or condition label: randomized to nivolumab then ipilimumab (arm A) or the reverse (arm B). No trial patient had received prior DNA-damaging chemotherapy. Live CD3+CD8+ cells negative for CD19 and CD56 were sorted from thawed PBMCs on a FACS Aria II flow cytometer. Samples were obtained from patients with melanoma enrolled in CheckMate 064, a randomized, open-label phase II trial of sequential checkpoint blockade. Peripheral blood mononuclear cells were collected by leukapheresis, purified using Ficoll-Paque, and frozen in human serum containing roughly 10% DMSO. Purity of sorted blood CD3+CD8+ cells was verified at >95% immediately after sorting, followed by DNA extraction.

The receptor was isolated from a human donor with melanoma. The specimen was CD8+ T cells sorted from blood (inferred from file names), collected from a patient given nivolumab and ipilimumab in sequence. The V gene is TRBV29-1 and the J gene is TRBJ2-7, with the D gene uncertain. The DNA sequence is TGCAGCGTTGAAGATCAGGATTCCTACGAGCAGTACTTC. This encodes CSVEDQDSYEQYF.